This T cell receptor beta chain was profiled in a study of T cells after yellow fever vaccination. Regarding the study as a whole: Most clones from primary vaccination were detected again post-booster (roughly 96% CD4, more than 85% CD8).

In regard to this clonotype: Its antigen is as yet unknown.

TCRdb ran MiXCR on the 5' RACE reads and lists one entry per CDR3 protein. The sample has just under 600,000 distinct CDR3 sequences; 13% are singletons. The TCR was taken from a young man who received the YFV17D yellow fever vaccine. The source material was PBMCs, sampled on the day of the yellow fever booster vaccination.

CDR3 in DNA: TGTGCCAGCAGCACGCTAGCGGGATACAATGAGCAGTTCTTC. Translating gives CASSTLAGYNEQFF. This sequence joins TRBV27 and TRBJ2-1; 9 bases fit TRBD2. Germline V gives CDR1 MNHEY, CDR2 SMNVEV (reference sequence). The CDR3 sequence is 14 residues long. V lost 6 bases, J lost 4 bases, and 4 bases stayed unmatched.